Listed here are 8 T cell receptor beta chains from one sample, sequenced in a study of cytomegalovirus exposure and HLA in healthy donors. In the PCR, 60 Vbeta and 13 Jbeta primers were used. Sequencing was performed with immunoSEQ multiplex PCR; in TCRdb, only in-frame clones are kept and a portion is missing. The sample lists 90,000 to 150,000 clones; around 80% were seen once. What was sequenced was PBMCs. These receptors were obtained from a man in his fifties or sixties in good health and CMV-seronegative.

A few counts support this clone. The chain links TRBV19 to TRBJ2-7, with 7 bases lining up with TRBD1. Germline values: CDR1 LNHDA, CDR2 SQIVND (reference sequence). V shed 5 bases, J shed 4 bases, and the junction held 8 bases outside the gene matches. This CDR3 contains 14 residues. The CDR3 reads CASSAPGTVYEQYF. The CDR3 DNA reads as TGTGCCAGTAGTGCCCCCGGGACAGTATACGAGCAGTACTTC.

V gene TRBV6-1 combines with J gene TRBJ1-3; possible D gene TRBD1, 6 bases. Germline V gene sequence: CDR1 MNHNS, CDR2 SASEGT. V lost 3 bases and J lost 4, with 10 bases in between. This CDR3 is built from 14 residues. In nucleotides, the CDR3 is TGTGCCAGCAGTGACAAGGGGGTCGGAAACACCATATATTTT. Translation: CASSDKGVGNTIYF.

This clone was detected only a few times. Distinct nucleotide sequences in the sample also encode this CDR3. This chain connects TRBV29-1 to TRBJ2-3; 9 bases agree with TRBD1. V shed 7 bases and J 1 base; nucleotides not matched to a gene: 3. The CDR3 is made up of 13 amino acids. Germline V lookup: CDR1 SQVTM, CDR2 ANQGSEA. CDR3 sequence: CSARQGGTDTQYF. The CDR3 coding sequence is TGCAGCGCTAGACAGGGGGGCACAGATACGCAGTATTTT.

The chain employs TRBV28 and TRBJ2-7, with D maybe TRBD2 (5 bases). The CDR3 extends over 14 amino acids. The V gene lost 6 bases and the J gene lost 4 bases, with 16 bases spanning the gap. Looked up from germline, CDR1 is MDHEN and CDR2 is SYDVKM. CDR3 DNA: TGTGCCAGCAGCCCATTCGAGGGAGTATACGAGCAGTACTTC. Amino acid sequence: CASSPFEGVYEQYF.

The CDR3: CAGEGNEQYF. The CDR3 DNA sequence: TGTGCCGGGGAGGGCAACGAGCAGTACTTC. The chain joins TRBV28 to TRBJ2-7, with 7 bases aligning to TRBD2. V was pared by 11 bases and J by 5 bases, with 3 bases of the junction left unmatched. Germline V gene data show CDR1 as MDHEN and CDR2 as SYDVKM. The CDR3 sequence is 10 residues long.

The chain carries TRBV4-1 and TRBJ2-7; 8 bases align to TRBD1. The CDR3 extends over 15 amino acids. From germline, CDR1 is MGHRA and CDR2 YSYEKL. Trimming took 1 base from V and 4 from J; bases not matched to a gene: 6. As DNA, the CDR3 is TGCGCCAGCAGCCAAGTTCAGGGGGCCTTGTACGAGCAGTACTTC. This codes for CASSQVQGALYEQYF.

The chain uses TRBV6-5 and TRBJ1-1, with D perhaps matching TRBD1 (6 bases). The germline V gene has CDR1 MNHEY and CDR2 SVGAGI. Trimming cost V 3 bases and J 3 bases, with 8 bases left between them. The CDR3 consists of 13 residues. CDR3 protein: CASSYRGYTEAFF. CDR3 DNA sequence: TGTGCCAGCAGTTATAGGGGGTACACTGAAGCTTTCTTT.

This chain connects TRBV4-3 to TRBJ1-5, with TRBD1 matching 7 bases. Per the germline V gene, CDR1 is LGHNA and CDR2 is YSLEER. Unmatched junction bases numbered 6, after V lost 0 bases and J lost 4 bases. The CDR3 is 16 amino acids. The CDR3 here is CASSQDVTGRNQPQHF. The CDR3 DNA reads TGCGCCAGCAGCCAAGATGTGACAGGGAGGAATCAGCCCCAGCATTTT.